The present entry profiles one T cell receptor (beta chain) with its context. Its antigen remains unknown. The J segment lost 1 base and the V segment lost 5 bases, leaving 10 bases of the junction unmatched. Germline CDR1 MNHNY, CDR2 SVGAGI (reference sequence). The CDR3 length is 16 residues. These data come from a study of T cells after posttransplantation cyclophosphamide. Overall study results and limits: Later blood repertoires were often dominated by clones from the donor CD8+ memory compartment. Tissue-infiltrating T cells from skin or gut overlapped little with blood T cells. Recipient CMV seropositivity and CMV reactivation strongly tracked TRB clonality.

TCRdb's copy holds only in-frame clones and misses some; the assay was immunoSEQ multiplex PCR. The sample records about 16,000 clones, approximately 90% being singletons. Treatment was busulfan-fludarabine conditioning, a marrow graft, and cyclophosphamide on days +3 and +4. Sequencing was performed on CD4+ T cells sorted from blood, taken after allogeneic stem cell transplant with posttransplant cyclophosphamide. The receptor comes from a male patient between 60 and 69 years old who received an allogeneic stem cell transplant from a related donor and was CMV-positive. The graft donor may have given rise to some T cells. This chain uses TRBV6-6 with TRBJ2-5; 7 bases are a match to TRBD2. The CDR3 sequence is CASSPHLAVLQETQYF. The CDR3 DNA follows: TGTGCCAGCAGTCCCCACCTAGCGGTCCTCCAAGAGACCCAGTACTTC.